This note documents a single T cell receptor (beta chain) sequence. The antigen remains unidentified. The authors reverse transcribed roughly 0.5 to 1 ug RNA with random hexamers. Multiplex immunoSEQ PCR targeted 54 Vbeta and 13 Jbeta TCR beta segments. A single record per CDR3 protein comes from TCRdb applying MiXCR to the immunoSEQ multiplex PCR reads. Found here are roughly 250,000 distinct CDR3 sequences, 90% to 97% of them singletons; the top ten hold around 0.1%. This entry is derived from a study of CD8 T cells in Susac syndrome. Study overall: Active disease was present in about six of the sequenced Susac syndrome patients, and remission in fewer than 10.

The study sequenced TCR beta in blood CD8+ and CD4+ T cells. This CDR3 has 15 residues. Trimming took 5 bases from V and 1 from J, leaving 14 bases between them. General observations from the study: CD4+ T cell repertoires in Susac syndrome lacked clonal expansion.

What was sequenced was CD4+ T cells from PBMCs. The origin of this receptor is a human donor with Susac syndrome. The chain uses TRBV12-3 or TRBV12-4 and TRBJ1-1; maybe TRBD1 (6 bases). CDR3 loop: CASSARTDPNTEAFF. CDR3 in DNA: TGTGCCAGCAGTGCGCGGACAGACCCGAACACTGAAGCTTTCTTT.